This T cell receptor (beta chain) emerged from a study of blood T cell repertoires in COVID-19. Study in general: PBMCs, B-cell-depleted T cells, or T cells provided the cDNA or gDNA that made up the material.

The study recruited people aged about 18 to 95 years across around 23 US areas. Original handling: Nucleated cell number was recorded as an estimate derived from reference gene primer amplification. Only in-frame clones appear in the TCRdb table, and some are missing; sequencing was by immunoSEQ multiplex PCR. V, J and clone size are taken as reported in that table, and D and trimming were inferred from the DNA itself. The sample shows approximately 400,000 clones, 75% to 90% of them seen only once. The germline V gene has CDR1 MNHEY and CDR2 SMNVEV (reference sequence). The CDR3 has 15 amino acids. V lost 1 base and J lost 4; bases outside the gene matches: 5.

The sample was PBMCs or T cells enriched from blood (not recorded which). This receptor was identified in a woman aged 45-60 years who had recovered from COVID-19. This rearrangement joins TRBV27 to TRBJ1-2; 8 nucleotides line up with TRBD1. CDR3 sequence (DNA): TGTGCCAGCAGTTTATTTCAGGGGGCAAGCTATGGCTACACCTTC. This codes for CASSLFQGASYGYTF.